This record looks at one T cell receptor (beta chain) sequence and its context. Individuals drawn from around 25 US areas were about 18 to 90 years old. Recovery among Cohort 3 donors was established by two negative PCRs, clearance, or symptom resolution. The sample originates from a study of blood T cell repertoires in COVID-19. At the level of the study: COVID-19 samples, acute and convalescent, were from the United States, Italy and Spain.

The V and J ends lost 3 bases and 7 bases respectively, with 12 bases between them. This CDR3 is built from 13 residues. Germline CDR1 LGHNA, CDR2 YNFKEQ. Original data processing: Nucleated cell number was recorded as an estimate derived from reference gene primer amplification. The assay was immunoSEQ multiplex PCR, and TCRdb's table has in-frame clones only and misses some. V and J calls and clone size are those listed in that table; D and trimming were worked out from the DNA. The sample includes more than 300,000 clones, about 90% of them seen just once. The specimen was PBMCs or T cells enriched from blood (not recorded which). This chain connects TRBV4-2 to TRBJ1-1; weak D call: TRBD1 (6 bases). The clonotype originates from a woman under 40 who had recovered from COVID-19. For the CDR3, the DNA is TGTGCCAGCAGCCATGATGGGACACTTGAAGCTTTCTTT. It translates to CASSHDGTLEAFF.